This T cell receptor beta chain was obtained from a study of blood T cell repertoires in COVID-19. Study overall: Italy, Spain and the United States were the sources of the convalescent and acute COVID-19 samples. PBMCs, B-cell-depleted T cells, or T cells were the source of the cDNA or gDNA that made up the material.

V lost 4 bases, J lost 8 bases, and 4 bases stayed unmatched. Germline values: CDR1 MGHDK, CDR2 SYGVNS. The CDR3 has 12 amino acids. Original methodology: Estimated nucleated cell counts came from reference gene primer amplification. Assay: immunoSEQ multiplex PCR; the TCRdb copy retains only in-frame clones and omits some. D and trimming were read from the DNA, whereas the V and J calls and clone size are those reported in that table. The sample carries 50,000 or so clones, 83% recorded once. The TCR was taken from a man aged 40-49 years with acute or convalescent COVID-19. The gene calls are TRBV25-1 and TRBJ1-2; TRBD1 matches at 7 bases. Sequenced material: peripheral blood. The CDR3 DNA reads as TGTGCCAGCAGTGGAACAGGGGTAGGCTACACCTTC. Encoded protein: CASSGTGVGYTF.